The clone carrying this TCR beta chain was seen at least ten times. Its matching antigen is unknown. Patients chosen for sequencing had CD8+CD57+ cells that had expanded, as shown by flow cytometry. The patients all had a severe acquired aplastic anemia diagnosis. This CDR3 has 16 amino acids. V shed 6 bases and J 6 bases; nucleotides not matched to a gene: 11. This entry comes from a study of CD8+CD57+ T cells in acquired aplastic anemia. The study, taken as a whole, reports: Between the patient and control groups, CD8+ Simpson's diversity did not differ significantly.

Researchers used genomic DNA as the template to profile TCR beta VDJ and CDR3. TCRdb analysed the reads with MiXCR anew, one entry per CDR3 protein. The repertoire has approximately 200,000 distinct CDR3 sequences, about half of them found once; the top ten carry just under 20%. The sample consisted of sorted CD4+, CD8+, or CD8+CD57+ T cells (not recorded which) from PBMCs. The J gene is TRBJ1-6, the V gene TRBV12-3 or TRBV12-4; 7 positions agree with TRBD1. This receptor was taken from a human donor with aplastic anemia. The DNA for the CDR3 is TGTGCCAGCAGCTCCCGGACAGGACTTTCTAATTCACCCCTCCACTTT. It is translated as CASSSRTGLSNSPLHF.